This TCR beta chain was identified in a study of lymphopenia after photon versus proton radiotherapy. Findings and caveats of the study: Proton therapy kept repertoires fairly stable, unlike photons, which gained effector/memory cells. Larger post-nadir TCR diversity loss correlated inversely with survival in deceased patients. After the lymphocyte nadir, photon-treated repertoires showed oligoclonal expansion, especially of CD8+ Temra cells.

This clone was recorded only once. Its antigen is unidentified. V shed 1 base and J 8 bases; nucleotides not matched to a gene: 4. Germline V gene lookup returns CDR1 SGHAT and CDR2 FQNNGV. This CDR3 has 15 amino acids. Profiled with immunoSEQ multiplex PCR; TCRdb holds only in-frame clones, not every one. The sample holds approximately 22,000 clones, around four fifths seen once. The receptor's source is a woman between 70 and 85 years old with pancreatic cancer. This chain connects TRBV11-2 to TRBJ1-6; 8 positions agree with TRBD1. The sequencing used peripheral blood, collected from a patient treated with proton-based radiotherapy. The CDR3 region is CASSLVAGGHSPLHF. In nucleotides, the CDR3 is TGTGCCAGCAGCTTAGTTGCAGGGGGCCATTCACCCCTCCACTTT.